These 2 T cell receptor beta chains originate from one sample sequenced in a study of OX40 agonist ivuxolimab in advanced cancers. TCRdb keeps only in-frame clones here, not all; method: immunoSEQ multiplex PCR. This sample carries 95,000 to 150,000 clones, approximately 92% of them seen once, and the ten largest clones take roughly 0.15%. The source material was CD4+ or CD8+ T cells sorted from blood, sampled in a trial of the OX40 agonist ivuxolimab. All receptors come from an adult with an advanced solid tumor such as melanoma, head and neck, liver or kidney cancer.

This clone was recorded a few times. This chain joins TRBV7-3 and TRBJ2-6, with 11 bases lining up with TRBD1. Trimming cost V 6 bases and J 0 bases; bases outside gene matches: 10. Looked up from germline, CDR1 is SGHTA and CDR2 is FQGTGA. This CDR3 region has 19 residues. CDR3 amino acids: CASSGQGATSSSGANVLTF. The CDR3 DNA sequence: TGTGCCAGCAGTGGACAGGGGGCTACCTCAAGCTCTGGGGCCAACGTCCTGACTTTC.

The chain uses TRBV19 and TRBJ2-4; D might be TRBD1 (5 bases). The CDR3 length is 12 residues. V lost 7 bases and J lost 4, with 8 bases in between. The germline gives CDR1 LNHDA, CDR2 SQIVND (reference sequence). The CDR3 DNA reads as TGTGCCAGTAATTCAGGGAAAAACATTCAGTACTTC. This sequence encodes CASNSGKNIQYF.